This T cell receptor (beta chain) originates from a study of CD8+CD57+ T cells in acquired aplastic anemia. CDR1 and CDR2 (germline): SQVTM, ANQGSEA. This CDR3 comprises 16 residues. Trimming removed 7 bases from V and 1 base from J; junction bases left unmatched: 11. For sequencing, patients were chosen who had shown expansion of CD8+CD57+ cells by flow cytometry. Genomic DNA constituted the template upon which TCR beta VDJ and CDR3 profiling was performed. TCRdb independently ran MiXCR on the reads; one entry per CDR3 protein. This sample has about half a million distinct CDR3 sequences, with 25% to 40% found just once.

V usage is TRBV29-1 and J usage is TRBJ2-5; 11 bases align to TRBD2. The receptor was isolated from a human donor with aplastic anemia. The sequencing input was sorted CD4+, CD8+, or CD8+CD57+ T cells (not recorded which) from PBMCs. Written as DNA, the CDR3 is TGCAGCGCCGGGCTACTAGCGGGAGCCTCCCAAGAGACCCAGTACTTC. Encoded protein: CSAGLLAGASQETQYF.